One sample yielded the 18 T cell receptor beta chains listed below, sequenced in a study of blood T cell repertoires in COVID-19. Using immunoSEQ multiplex PCR, the repertoire was profiled, and TCRdb retains in-frame clones only, with some absent. The sample holds more than 150,000 clones, less than 80% seen once. Sequenced: peripheral blood. These receptor sequences come from a man aged 50-60 years who had recovered from COVID-19.

In nucleotides, the CDR3 is TGTGCCGAACAAAGTTGGCGGGAGGGAGCCGGGGAGCTGTTTTTT. It codes for CAEQSWREGAGELFF. V and J are TRBV30 and TRBJ2-2; 9 positions match TRBD2. CDR3 length: 15 amino acids. CDR1 and CDR2 from the germline V gene are GTSNPN and SVGIG (reference sequence). The trim removed 8 bases at V and 6 bases at J, leaving 13 bases unmatched.

This clone was seen once. This chain links TRBV30 with TRBJ2-2, with 7 nucleotides matching TRBD1. The CDR3 covers 15 residues. Germline CDR1 is GTSNPN and CDR2 is SVGIG (reference sequence). J gave up 4 bases and V 2 bases, and 7 bases lay outside the gene matches. The CDR3 DNA is TGTGCCTGGAGTTTGACAGGGACGAGCACCGGGGAGCTGTTTTTT. Translation: CAWSLTGTSTGELFF.

This clone was detected only once. The chain has TRBV29-1 and TRBJ2-3; unclear D gene. V was cut by 1 base and J by 3 bases, with 8 bases left in between. This CDR3 has 13 amino acids. From germline, CDR1 is SQVTM and CDR2 ANQGSEA. The CDR3 here is CSVEVSMTDTQYF. In DNA form, the CDR3 reads TGCAGCGTTGAAGTCAGTATGACAGATACGCAGTATTTT.

The sample holds many counts of this clone. The chain recombines TRBV29-1 with TRBJ1-1; TRBD1 is a possible D gene (6 bases). Germline loops: CDR1 SQVTM, CDR2 ANQGSEA. Trimming removed 6 bases from V and 0 bases from J, with 11 bases in between. The CDR3 loop spans 13 amino acids. The CDR3 protein is CSVKTGLNTEAFF. The CDR3 coding sequence is TGCAGCGTAAAGACAGGTTTGAACACTGAAGCTTTCTTT.

This clone was detected once. V gene TRBV2 combines with J gene TRBJ2-1; 9 positions agree with TRBD2. Per germline, CDR1 SNHLY and CDR2 FYNNEI. V gave up 7 bases and J gave up 11 bases; unmatched junction bases: 12. The CDR3 is 14 amino acids. Written as DNA, the CDR3 is TGTGCCAGCACCCCAAGGGATACTAGCGGGCAGCAGTTCTTC. It codes for CASTPRDTSGQQFF. The whole variable domain, filled in from reference TRBV2 and TRBJ2-1, reads EPEVTQTPSHQVTQMGQEVILRCVPISNHLYFYWYRQILGQKVEFLVSFYNNEISEKSEIFDDQFSVERPDGSNFTLKIRSTKLEDSAMYFCASTPRDTSGQQFFGPGTRLTVL.

The chain recombines TRBV5-3 with TRBJ2-7; D uncertain. TRBV5-3 is known as an ORF, though its function is uncertain. Trimming left V 4 bases short and J 4 bases short, with 6 bases between. The CDR3 has 11 amino acids. The CDR3, as DNA: TGTGCCAGAAGCGTCTTTTACGAGCAGTACTTC. Residues: CARSVFYEQYF.

V and J are TRBV10-3 and TRBJ2-7; TRBD2 is a possible D gene (7 bases). Trimming pared 11 bases from V and 7 bases from J, leaving 24 bases between. Germline V gene data show CDR1 as ENHRY and CDR2 as SYGVKD. The CDR3 consists of 14 residues. As DNA, the CDR3 is TGTGCCTCCCGAGACCCCTACAGGGACTATGAGCAGTACTTC. Amino acids: CASRDPYRDYEQYF.

This clone was counted many times. The chain combines TRBV10-3 with TRBJ1-4, with 11 positions matching TRBD1. Trimming removed 4 bases from V and 8 bases from J; junction bases left unmatched: 3. The CDR3 covers 14 residues. Germline loops: CDR1 ENHRY, CDR2 SYGVKD. The CDR3 region is CAISGTGGAEKLFF. The CDR3 DNA reads TGTGCCATCAGTGGGACAGGGGGCGCGGAAAAACTGTTTTTT.

The gene calls are TRBV7-2 and TRBJ2-3; TRBD2 might be the D (6 bases). V was cut by 5 bases and J by 4 bases, with 16 bases left in between. Germline assignment: CDR1 SGHTA and CDR2 FQGNSA. CDR3 size: 15 residues. CDR3 nucleotides: TGTGCCAGCAGCCCGACTAGTGGGGTGGCAGATACGCAGTATTTT. Protein: CASSPTSGVADTQYF.

J is TRBJ2-6 and V is TRBV27; 7 bases align to TRBD1. Per germline, CDR1 MNHEY and CDR2 SMNVEV (reference sequence). J lost 0 bases, V lost 8 bases, and 7 bases had no gene match. The CDR3 contains 16 residues. The CDR3 sequence: CASEGQPLSGANVLTF. In nucleotides, the CDR3 is TGTGCCAGCGAGGGACAGCCTCTCTCTGGGGCCAACGTCCTGACTTTC.

The chain links TRBV7-3 to TRBJ2-7; tentatively, D is TRBD2 (6 bases). Germline assignment: CDR1 SGHTA and CDR2 FQGTGA. This CDR3 is 15 amino acids long. V dropped 1 base and J dropped 3 bases, with 13 bases sitting between them. CDR3 region: CASSLMGAGYYEQYF. In DNA form, the CDR3 reads TGTGCCAGCAGCTTAATGGGTGCGGGATACTACGAGCAGTACTTC.

The J gene is TRBJ2-1, the V gene TRBV3-1 (or the pseudogene TRBV3-2); TRBD2 agrees at 10 bases. Germline CDR1 is LGHDT and CDR2 is YNNKEL (reference sequence). After removal of 0 bases from V and 2 bases from J, the junction contained 7 bases not matched to a gene. The CDR3 is 18 residues long. The CDR3 nucleotides are TGTGCCAGCAGCCAAGAGAGGGGCCTAGCGGGAGCCTACAATGAGCAGTTCTTC. It is translated as CASSQERGLAGAYNEQFF.

The chain is built from TRBV27 and TRBJ2-7; 8 bases line up with TRBD2. CDR3 length: 15 amino acids. The J segment lost 3 bases and the V segment lost 6 bases, leaving 10 bases of the junction unmatched. Germline V gene lookup returns CDR1 MNHEY and CDR2 SMNVEV (reference sequence). The CDR3 DNA reads as TGTGCCAGCAGCACCATAGCGGGAAAAGGCTACGAGCAGTACTTC. Translated, it gives CASSTIAGKGYEQYF.

J is TRBJ1-1 and V is TRBV27; weak D call: TRBD1 (6 bases). Germline V CDR1 and CDR2: MNHEY, SMNVEV (reference sequence). This CDR3 is 14 amino acids long. V dropped 6 bases and J dropped 2 bases, with 13 bases sitting between them. The CDR3 DNA reads TGTGCCAGCAGCCTAGGGGGAACTAACACTGAAGCTTTCTTT. Its protein is CASSLGGTNTEAFF.

The rearrangement uses TRBV28 and TRBJ2-7; D is undetermined. This CDR3 is built from 13 residues. V dropped 6 bases and J dropped 2 bases, with 11 bases sitting between them. Germline V gene data show CDR1 as MDHEN and CDR2 as SYDVKM. CDR3 nucleotides: TGTGCCAGCAGGACACCCACAGCCTACGAGCAGTACTTC. This gives the protein CASRTPTAYEQYF.

This clone was observed a few times. V and J are TRBV27 and TRBJ2-7, with a tentative D call TRBD2 (6 bases). V was cut by 2 bases and J by 6 bases, with 14 bases left in between. The CDR3 spans 14 residues. Looked up from germline, CDR1 is MNHEY and CDR2 is SMNVEV (reference sequence). The chain's CDR3 is CASSLRRDGSEQYF. For the CDR3, the DNA is TGTGCCAGCAGTTTACGGCGGGATGGTAGCGAGCAGTACTTC.

This chain connects TRBV4-1 to TRBJ1-1; D unclear. The CDR3 runs 16 residues. V was clipped by 2 bases and J by 0 bases, with 13 bases between them. CDR1 and CDR2 (germline): MGHRA, YSYEKL. CDR3 protein: CASSQIPRRMNTEAFF. CDR3 bases: TGCGCCAGCAGCCAAATACCGAGGAGGATGAACACTGAAGCTTTCTTT.

The chain is built from TRBV5-5 and TRBJ2-1; D remains unclear. The CDR3 is 12 residues long. Germline V lookup: CDR1 SGHKS, CDR2 YYEKEE (reference sequence). Between the trimmed V and J ends, which lost 2 bases and 8 bases, there was a span of 8 bases. The DNA of the CDR3 is TGTGCCAGCAGCTTAATGTTCGATGAGCAGTTCTTC. This gives the protein CASSLMFDEQFF. The full variable domain, its missing parts supplied by reference TRBV5-5 and TRBJ2-1, is DAGVTQSPTHLIKTRGQQVTLRCSPISGHKSVSWYQQVLGQGPQFIFQYYEKEERGRGNFPDRFSARQFPNYSSELNVNALLLGDSALYLCASSLMFDEQFFGPGTRLTVL.